This T cell receptor (beta chain) was sequenced during a study of T cells after yellow fever vaccination. General study findings and limits: Contamination by abundant bulk-population clonotypes could be present in FACS-sorted repertoires. Booster samples showed a return of most primary-vaccination clones (approximately 96% CD4, over 70% CD8).

The CDR3 loop spans 13 amino acids. Germline-derived CDR1 and CDR2 are SGHTA and FQGTGA. The germline V and J ends were trimmed by 0 bases and 8 bases, with 8 bases remaining between them. Via MiXCR, TCRdb re-called the 5' RACE reads, giving one row per CDR3 protein. The profile shows some 320,000 distinct CDR3 sequences, around 10% of them singletons. This clonotype occurred a few times. Antigen specificity is unknown. The source of this sequence is a young man who received the YFV17D yellow fever vaccine. J is TRBJ2-1 and V is TRBV7-3; no reliable D call. The sequencing here drew on CD4+ T cells sorted from PBMCs, taken 5 days after the yellow fever booster vaccination. The DNA of the CDR3 is TGTGCCAGCAGCTTAACGGCCCGGGATGAGCAGTTCTTC. It is translated as CASSLTARDEQFF. Combining the CDR3 with reference TRBV7-3 and TRBJ2-1 gives the whole variable domain GAGVSQTPSNKVTEKGKYVELRCDPISGHTALYWYRQSLGQGPEFLIYFQGTGAADDSGLPNDRFFAVRPEGSVSTLKIQRTERGDSAVYLCASSLTARDEQFFGPGTRLTVL.